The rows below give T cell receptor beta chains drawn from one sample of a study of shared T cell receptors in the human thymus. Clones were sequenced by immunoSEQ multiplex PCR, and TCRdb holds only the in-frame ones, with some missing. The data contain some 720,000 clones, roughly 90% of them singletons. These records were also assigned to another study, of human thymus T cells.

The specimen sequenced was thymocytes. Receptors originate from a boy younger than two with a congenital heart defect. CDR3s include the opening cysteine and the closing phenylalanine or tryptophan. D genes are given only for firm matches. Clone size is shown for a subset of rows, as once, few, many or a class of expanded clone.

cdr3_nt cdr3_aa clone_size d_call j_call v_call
TGCGCCAGCAGCCATCTGGGCGGGGGCCCAATCGTACAAGAGACCCAGTACTTC CASSHLGGGPIVQETQYF - - TRBJ2-5 TRBV4-1
TGTGCCAGCGAACGGGTGTTATATCACGAGCAGTACTTC CASERVLYHEQYF - - TRBJ2-7 TRBV19
TGTGCCAGCAGCTCCGCTAGCGGGAGGGGGGGGGAGCTGTTTTTT CASSSASGRGGELFF - TRBD2 TRBJ2-2 TRBV5-4
TGTGCCAGCAGTTTAGGGGACGGGGCTAGCGGCTACAATGAGCAGTTCTTC CASSLGDGASGYNEQFF - TRBD2 TRBJ2-1 TRBV28
TGCAGCGTTGAGGGACTCGGAAGCACAGATACGCAGTATTTT CSVEGLGSTDTQYF few - TRBJ2-3 TRBV29-1
TGTGCCAGCAGCTCGATGAGTCGGGACTCCAGTCAGCCCCAGCATTTT CASSSMSRDSSQPQHF - - TRBJ1-5 TRBV7-8
TGTGCCTGGAGCCCGAGTTTCACCGCAACTAATGAAAAACTGTTTTTT CAWSPSFTATNEKLFF - - TRBJ1-4 TRBV30
TGCGCCAGCAGCACCGACAGGGGCTTCGGCTACACCTTC CASSTDRGFGYTF once TRBD1 TRBJ1-2 TRBV5-1
TGTGCCAGCAGCGCCCAGCTCCGGGACAGGGGGCCGTGCACCGGGGAGCTGTTTTTT CASSAQLRDRGPCTGELFF - TRBD1 TRBJ2-2 TRBV9
TGCGCCAGCAGCTTGGGGGGCGGGGAGGGGAGACCCCCACGGACCCAGTACTTC CASSLGGGEGRPPRTQYF - TRBD2 TRBJ2-5 TRBV5-1
TGCAGCGTTGCTAGGGACAGGGCACCTACTAGCACAGATACGCAGTATTTT CSVARDRAPTSTDTQYF - TRBD1 TRBJ2-3 TRBV29-1
TGTGCCAGCAGCTTAGTATTCAGCGTCTACGAGCAGTACTTC CASSLVFSVYEQYF - - TRBJ2-7 TRBV7-2
TGTGCCACGACAGGGGACAAGGGTGAAGGAGATGGCTACACCTTC CATTGDKGEGDGYTF - TRBD1 TRBJ1-2 TRBV30
TGTGCCAGTAGTCGGAGCGCTCCTAGCGGATCGGAGGCCTACGAGCAGTACTTC CASSRSAPSGSEAYEQYF - TRBD2 TRBJ2-7 TRBV19
TGTGCCAGCAGTGAAGAGTTTAGGCAGGGCGGTCACGAGCAGTACTTC CASSEEFRQGGHEQYF - - TRBJ2-7 TRBV6-1
TGTGCTAGTGGTTCCGGGAACACTGAAGCTTTCTTT CASGSGNTEAFF once - TRBJ1-1 TRBV12-5
TGCGCCAGCAAACAGGGTGAAAGCGAGCAGTACTTC CASKQGESEQYF - - TRBJ2-7 TRBV5-1
TGTGCCAGCAGTTTCGGCGGCACCTACGAGCAGTACTTC CASSFGGTYEQYF - - TRBJ2-7 TRBV28
TGTGCCAGCAGCTTTAACCGGGACAGGGGGCGGACTGAAGCTTTCTTT CASSFNRDRGRTEAFF once TRBD1 TRBJ1-1 TRBV5-4
TGTGCCATCAGCATTGAGCAGGGGGCGCGGATAGCCCACGTAGCGTTGTTCTTT CAISIEQGARIAHVALFF - TRBD1 TRBJ1-1 TRBV10-3
TGTGCCAGCAGCTCAAGACTAGCGGGAGACTACGAGCAGTACTTC CASSSRLAGDYEQYF - TRBD2 TRBJ2-7 TRBV11-2
TGCGCCAGCACCGCTAGGACAGGGACCCTTCAAGAGACCCAGTACTTC CASTARTGTLQETQYF - TRBD1 TRBJ2-5 TRBV5-1
TGTGCCAGCAGCCAGGCGCGGACTGCATCCTACAATGAGCAGTTCTTC CASSQARTASYNEQFF once - TRBJ2-1 TRBV4-2
TGTGCCAGCAGCTCCACCGACAGCTACGAGCAGTACTTC CASSSTDSYEQYF - - TRBJ2-7 TRBV7-2
TGTGCTAGCAGGTGTCAGGGGGTCGCAACTAATGAAAAACTGTTTTTT CASRCQGVATNEKLFF - TRBD1 TRBJ1-4 TRBV7-7
TGTGCCAGTAGTATAGCCAGGGTTGTCGGGGAGCTGTTTTTT CASSIARVVGELFF - - TRBJ2-2 TRBV19
TGTGCCAGCAGCGTACGGGGAGAGAATTCCGGGGAGCTGTTTTTT CASSVRGENSGELFF - - TRBJ2-2 TRBV9
TGTGCCAGCAGCTTATCCCCTAGCTTTTTCTGGAGGGGGCTCGGAGAGACCCAGTACTTC CASSLSPSFFWRGLGETQYF - - TRBJ2-5 TRBV5-4
TGTGCCAGCAGCAAAGAGGGACTAGCGGGAGGCCATCTTGAACCCCCGGGCGAGCAGTACTTC CASSKEGLAGGHLEPPGEQYF few - TRBJ2-7 TRBV21-1
TGTGCCAGTAGTATAGGCCAGGGGAGCCGCGCAGATACGCAGTATTTT CASSIGQGSRADTQYF - - TRBJ2-3 TRBV19
TGTGCCAGCAGCTCCGAGAGGGCTAGCGGGCGATACGAGCAGTACTTC CASSSERASGRYEQYF - TRBD2 TRBJ2-7 TRBV7-2
TGCACCGCCGACCCGTCAATGACAGATATCGATACCCAGTACTTC CTADPSMTDIDTQYF - - TRBJ2-5 TRBV29-1
TGTGCCAGCAGCTTAGTTCGGCAGGGGCGGGAGGACGGGGAGCTGTTTTTT CASSLVRQGREDGELFF - TRBD2 TRBJ2-2 TRBV7-8
TGTGCCAGCAGTACATACAGGGACACTGAAGCTTTCTTT CASSTYRDTEAFF - - TRBJ1-1 TRBV28
TGTGCTAGTGGGACAGGGAACGGAAATTCACCCCTCCACTTT CASGTGNGNSPLHF - TRBD1 TRBJ1-6 TRBV12-5
TGCGCCAGCAGCCAAGAGCCGGGAGGGCCAGGGTCCTACAATGAGCAGTTCTTC CASSQEPGGPGSYNEQFF - TRBD2 TRBJ2-1 TRBV4-3
TGTGCCAGCAGCTTAAGGGGACAGGAGGTCCCCTACGAGCAGTACTTC CASSLRGQEVPYEQYF - TRBD1 TRBJ2-7 TRBV7-2
TGCGCCAGCAGCCAGAGGCAGGGGCACTACGAGCAGTACTTC CASSQRQGHYEQYF - - TRBJ2-7 TRBV4-1
TGTGCCAGCAGCTCGGCGGGGCACGGAGACACTGAAGCTTTCTTT CASSSAGHGDTEAFF - - TRBJ1-1 TRBV7-9
TGTGCCATCAGTGAGGGTCTAACAGGGGGCGGGAACACTGAAGCTTTCTTT CAISEGLTGGGNTEAFF - TRBD1 TRBJ1-1 TRBV10-3
TGCAGCGTTGGTGGCGGGAGGCTCGGCACAGATACGCAGTATTTT CSVGGGRLGTDTQYF - TRBD2 TRBJ2-3 TRBV29-1
TGTGCCAGCAGCCCGGGGGTGGGACAGGAATTAACCTACGAGCAGTACTTC CASSPGVGQELTYEQYF - TRBD1 TRBJ2-7 TRBV11-3
TGTGCCAGCAGCCCAATAGTACCCGGGAGGGCCAATTTAAATGAGCAGTTCTTC CASSPIVPGRANLNEQFF - TRBD2 TRBJ2-1 TRBV13
TGTGCCAGCAGCTTTACTAGCGGGAGGGATCCCGGGGAGCTGTTTTTT CASSFTSGRDPGELFF - TRBD2 TRBJ2-2 TRBV7-2
TGTGCCACCAGCAGTCATACAGGAACCTACGAGCAGTACTTC CATSSHTGTYEQYF - - TRBJ2-7 TRBV15
TGCGCCAGCAAACGACTAGCGGGAGTTGGGCAGAGTGAGCAGTTCTTC CASKRLAGVGQSEQFF - TRBD2 TRBJ2-1 TRBV5-1
TGTGCCAGCAGTAAGGCAGGACAGGGGACCGTAGATACGCAGTATTTT CASSKAGQGTVDTQYF - TRBD1 TRBJ2-3 TRBV6-4